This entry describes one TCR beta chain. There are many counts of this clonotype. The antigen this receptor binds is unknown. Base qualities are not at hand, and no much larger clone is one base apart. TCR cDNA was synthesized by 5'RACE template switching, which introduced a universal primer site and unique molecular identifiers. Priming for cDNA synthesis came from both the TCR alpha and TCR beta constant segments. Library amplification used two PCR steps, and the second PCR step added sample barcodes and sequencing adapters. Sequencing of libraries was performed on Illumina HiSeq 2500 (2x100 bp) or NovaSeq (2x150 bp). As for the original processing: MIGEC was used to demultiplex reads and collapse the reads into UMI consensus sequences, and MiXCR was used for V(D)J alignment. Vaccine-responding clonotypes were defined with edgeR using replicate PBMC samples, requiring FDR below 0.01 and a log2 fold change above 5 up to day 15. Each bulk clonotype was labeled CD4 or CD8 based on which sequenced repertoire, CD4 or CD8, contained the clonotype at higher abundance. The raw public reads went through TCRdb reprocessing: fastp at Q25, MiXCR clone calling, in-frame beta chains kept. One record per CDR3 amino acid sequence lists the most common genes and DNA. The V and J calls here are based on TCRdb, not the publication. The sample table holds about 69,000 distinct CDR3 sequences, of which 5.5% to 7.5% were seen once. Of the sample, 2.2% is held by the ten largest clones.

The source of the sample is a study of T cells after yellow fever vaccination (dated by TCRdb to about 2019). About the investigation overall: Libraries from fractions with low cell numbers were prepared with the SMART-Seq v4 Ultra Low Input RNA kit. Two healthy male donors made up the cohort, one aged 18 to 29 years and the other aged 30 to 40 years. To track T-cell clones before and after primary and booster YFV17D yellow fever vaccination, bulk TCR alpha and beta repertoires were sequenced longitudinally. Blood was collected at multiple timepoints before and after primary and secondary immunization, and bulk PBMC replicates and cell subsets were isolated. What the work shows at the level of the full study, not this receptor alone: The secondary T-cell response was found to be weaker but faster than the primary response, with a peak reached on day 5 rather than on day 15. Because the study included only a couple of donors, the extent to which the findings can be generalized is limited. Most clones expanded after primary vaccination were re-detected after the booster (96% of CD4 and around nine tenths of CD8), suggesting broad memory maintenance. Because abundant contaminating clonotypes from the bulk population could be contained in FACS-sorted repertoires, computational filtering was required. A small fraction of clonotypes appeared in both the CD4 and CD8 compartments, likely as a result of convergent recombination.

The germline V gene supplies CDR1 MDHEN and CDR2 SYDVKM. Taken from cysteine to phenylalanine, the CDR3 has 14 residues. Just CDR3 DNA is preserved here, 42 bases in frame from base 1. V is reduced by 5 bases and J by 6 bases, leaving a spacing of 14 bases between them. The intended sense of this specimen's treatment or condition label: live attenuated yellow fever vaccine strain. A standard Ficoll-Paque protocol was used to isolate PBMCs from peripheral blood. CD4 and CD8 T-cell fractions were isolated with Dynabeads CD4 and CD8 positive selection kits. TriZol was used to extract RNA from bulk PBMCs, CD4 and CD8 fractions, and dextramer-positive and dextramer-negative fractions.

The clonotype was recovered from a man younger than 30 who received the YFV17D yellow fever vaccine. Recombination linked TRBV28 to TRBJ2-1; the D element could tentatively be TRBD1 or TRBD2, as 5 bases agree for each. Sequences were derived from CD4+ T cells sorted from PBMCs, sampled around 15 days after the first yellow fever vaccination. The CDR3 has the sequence CASSVGGWVNEQFF. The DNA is TGTGCCAGCAGTGTTGGGGGTTGGGTCAATGAGCAGTTCTTC.